This T cell receptor (beta chain) was retrieved from a study of cytomegalovirus exposure and HLA in healthy donors. Study in general: Across a few hundred genotyped donors, 81% landed in the Caucasian-associated ancestry cluster.

V dropped 3 bases and J dropped 3; count of bases not matched to a gene: 3. The V gene's germline CDR1 is WNHNN and CDR2 SYGVQD (reference sequence). The CDR3 is 15 residues long. Sampled while nominally healthy, donors likely had unrecorded immune exposures. The PCR ran on 60 Vbeta and 13 Jbeta primers. The assay was immunoSEQ multiplex PCR, and TCRdb's table has in-frame clones only and misses some. The data hold about 98,000 clones, with about 80% observed a single time. Source material: PBMCs. The source of this sequence is a female donor in good health and CMV-seropositive. This sequence joins TRBV10-1 and TRBJ2-1; 9 bases match TRBD2. CDR3 sequence reads: CASSEVAGDYNEQFF. Here the CDR3 DNA reads TGCGCCAGCAGTGAAGTAGCGGGGGACTACAATGAGCAGTTCTTC.